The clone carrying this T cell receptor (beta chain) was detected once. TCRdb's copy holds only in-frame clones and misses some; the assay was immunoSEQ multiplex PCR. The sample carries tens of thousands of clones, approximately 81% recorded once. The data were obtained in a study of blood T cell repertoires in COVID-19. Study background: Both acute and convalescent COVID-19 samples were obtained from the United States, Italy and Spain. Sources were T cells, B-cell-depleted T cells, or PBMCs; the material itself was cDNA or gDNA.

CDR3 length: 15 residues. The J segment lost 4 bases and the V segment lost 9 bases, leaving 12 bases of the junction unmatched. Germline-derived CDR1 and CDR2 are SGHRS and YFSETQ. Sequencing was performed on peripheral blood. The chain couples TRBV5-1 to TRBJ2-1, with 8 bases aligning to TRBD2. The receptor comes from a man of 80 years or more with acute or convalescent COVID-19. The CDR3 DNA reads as TGCGCCACACGGACTAGCCCAACTGAATACAATGAGCAGTTCTTC. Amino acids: CATRTSPTEYNEQFF.